The rows below give T cell receptor beta chains drawn from one sample of a study of cytomegalovirus exposure and HLA in healthy donors. Profiled with immunoSEQ multiplex PCR; TCRdb holds only in-frame clones, not every one. The sample lists 80,000 or so clones, 62% occurring once. The sample comprised PBMCs. The receptors derive from a male donor in good health and CMV-seropositive. Each CDR3 is given with its conserved first and last residue. D genes are given only for firm matches. Not all rows give a size; the values are once, few, many and, for expanded clones, a class.

>-|TRBV5-6|TRBJ1-1|-
TGTGCCAGCAGCTTGAGTGCTGGGCGTGAAGCTTTCTTT
CASSLSAGREAFF
>TRBD2|TRBV18|TRBJ2-7|-
TGTGCCAGCTCACCAGCTAGCGGGAGGGTTGGCGAGCAGTACTTC
CASSPASGRVGEQYF
>-|TRBV30|TRBJ1-5|-
TGTGCCTGGACTCAGGGACACGGCAATCAGCCCCAGCATTTT
CAWTQGHGNQPQHF
>-|TRBV4-3|TRBJ1-5|-
TGCGCCAGCAGCCAAGAGCCAGGGACTGGGCAGCCCCAGCATTTT
CASSQEPGTGQPQHF
>-|TRBV30|TRBJ1-2|-
TGTGCCTGGGGGGACAAACCCCGGGGTGGCTACACCTTC
CAWGDKPRGGYTF
>-|TRBV7-7|TRBJ2-5|-
TGTGCTAGCAGCCCCACGCCAGGGGAGACCCAGTACTTC
CASSPTPGETQYF
>TRBD1|TRBV5-4|TRBJ1-1|-
TGTGCCAGCGGACCGGGACAGGGGGCAGCGAACACTGAAGCTTTCTTT
CASGPGQGAANTEAFF
>TRBD2|TRBV6-4|TRBJ2-7|few
TGTGCCAGTGCCTTGACTAGCGGGGGGACCTACGAGCAGTACTTC
CASALTSGGTYEQYF
>-|TRBV27|TRBJ2-5|-
TGTGCCAGCAGTTTATCGAGGAGGGGGCTCCGAGAAGAGACCCAGTACTTC
CASSLSRRGLREETQYF
>TRBD1|TRBV4-3|TRBJ1-2|-
TGCGCCAGCAGCCAAGAACCTGGGACAGTGACTTTCTTC
CASSQEPGTVTFF
>TRBD2|TRBV5-1|TRBJ2-3|-
TGCGCCAGCAGCCCCGGACTAGCGGGGGGGGCAGATACGCAGTATTTT
CASSPGLAGGADTQYF
>-|TRBV11-1|TRBJ2-7|-
TGTGCCAGCAGCTTAGCTTTTGACAGCTACGAGCAGTACTTC
CASSLAFDSYEQYF
>-|TRBV5-1|TRBJ1-6|few
TGCGCCAGCAGCTTGGACAGCCTGGCCCTCCACTTT
CASSLDSLALHF
>TRBD1|TRBV6-6|TRBJ1-2|-
TGTGCCAGCAGTTCGGGACAGGGGGCGTCTGTTTATGGCTACACCTTC
CASSSGQGASVYGYTF
>-|TRBV25-1|TRBJ2-7|-
TGTGCCAGCAGTGAATTGGGGGCCAACGGCGAGTACTTC
CASSELGANGEYF
>TRBD1|TRBV6-5|TRBJ1-2|-
TGTGCCAGCAGTTACGAGACAGGGGTTAGTGGCTACACCTTC
CASSYETGVSGYTF
>-|TRBV7-7|TRBJ1-4|few
TGTGCCAGCAGCCTCGGACGAGGAGGGAAGGAAAAACTGTTTTTT
CASSLGRGGKEKLFF
>-|TRBV9|TRBJ1-1|few
TGTGCCAGCAGCGTAGAAGGGCAGGGGCTGAACACTGAAGCTTTCTTT
CASSVEGQGLNTEAFF
>TRBD1|TRBV6-5|TRBJ1-1|-
TGTGCCAGCAGCCCCGGACAGGGGACCACTGAAGCTTTCTTT
CASSPGQGTTEAFF
>TRBD1|TRBV5-1|TRBJ2-2|once
TGCGCCAGCAGCCCCGGACAGGGTGTGGCCGGGGAGCTGTTTTTT
CASSPGQGVAGELFF
>-|TRBV5-1|TRBJ2-5|-
TGCGCCAGCAGCTTGGACCGGCCGAGGGAGACCCAGTACTTC
CASSLDRPRETQYF
>-|TRBV11-3|TRBJ2-7|-
TGTGCCAGCAGCCCAGCCGCTAGCTACGAGCAGTACTTC
CASSPAASYEQYF
>-|TRBV7-9|TRBJ2-3|-
TGTGCCAGCAGCGCTACCTTATCGGGGAACACAGATACGCAGTATTTT
CASSATLSGNTDTQYF
>-|TRBV9|TRBJ2-3|few
TGTGCCAGCAGCGTAGCGGGGGATACGCAGTATTTT
CASSVAGDTQYF
>-|TRBV7-2|TRBJ2-7|once
TGTGCCAGCAGCTTAGGGGGCAGGGACTACGAGCAGTACTTC
CASSLGGRDYEQYF
>-|TRBV6-1|TRBJ1-1|-
TGTGCCAGCAGTCCTAACCGGGGGAACACTGAAGCTTTCTTT
CASSPNRGNTEAFF
>-|TRBV5-1|TRBJ2-7|-
TGCGCCAGCAGCTTGGAAGCATCCTACGAGCAGTACTTC
CASSLEASYEQYF
>TRBD2|TRBV7-3|TRBJ2-2|-
TGTGCCAGCAGCTTAAAACTAGCGGGGGGGCGTGACACCGGGGAGCTGTTTTTT
CASSLKLAGGRDTGELFF
>-|TRBV5-1|TRBJ2-3|-
TGCGCCAGCAGCGGGCCGATACAAAGAACAGATACGCAGTATTTT
CASSGPIQRTDTQYF
>-|TRBV30|TRBJ2-3|-
TGTGCCTGGAAAGAGCGGGTAGGAGATACACAGTATTTT
CAWKERVGDTQYF
>-|TRBV6-1|TRBJ2-1|few
TGTGCCAGCAGGGGGCAGGGGACCTACAATGAGCAGTTCTTC
CASRGQGTYNEQFF
>TRBD1|TRBV5-1|TRBJ1-2|-
TGCGCCAGCAGCTTACAGGGGTTAGGTCGGGACGTTGGCTACACCTTC
CASSLQGLGRDVGYTF
>-|TRBV9|TRBJ2-3|-
-
CASSVGGTSSVPDTQYF
>TRBD1|TRBV6-1|TRBJ2-7|-
TGTGCCAGCAGTTGGGGACAGGGTCCTACCTACGAGCAGTACTTC
CASSWGQGPTYEQYF
>TRBD2|TRBV7-9|TRBJ2-3|-
TGTGCCAGCAGTGACATGCGGGGGGGAAGTGCAGATACGCAGTATTTT
CASSDMRGGSADTQYF
>TRBD1|TRBV19|TRBJ1-2|-
TGTGCCAGTAGTAGACTCGGACAGGGCGATGGCTACACCTTC
CASSRLGQGDGYTF
>-|TRBV7-6|TRBJ2-7|-
TGTGCCAGCAGCTTGGATGCCAGGGGTTACGAGCAGTACTTC
CASSLDARGYEQYF